This T cell receptor beta chain was obtained from a study of blood T cell repertoires in COVID-19. Study-wide context: Collection of acute and convalescent COVID-19 samples took place in the United States, Italy and Spain.

Original data processing: Reference gene primers were amplified, and this amplification served to estimate nucleated cell counts. TCRdb's copy holds only in-frame clones and misses some; the assay was immunoSEQ multiplex PCR. Clonal size and the V and J genes are those of that table, whereas D and trimming came from the DNA. The sample yields about 68,000 clones, approximately 86% seen once. The germline V gene has CDR1 KGHSH and CDR2 LQKENI. V shed 4 bases and J 5 bases; nucleotides not matched to a gene: 14. This CDR3 region has 17 residues. The J gene is TRBJ2-1, the V gene TRBV18; TRBD2 matches 7 bases. Sequences were obtained from peripheral blood. The sequence was collected from a woman aged 55-70 years with acute or convalescent COVID-19. CDR3: CASSLQSPGLIDNEQFF. In nucleotides, the CDR3 is TGTGCCAGCTCACTCCAGTCCCCGGGACTAATAGACAATGAGCAGTTCTTC. The full variable domain, completed using reference TRBV18 and TRBJ2-1, is NAGVMQNPRHLVRRRGQEARLRCSPMKGHSHVYWYRQLPEEGLKFMVYLQKENIIDESGMPKERFSAEFPKEGPSILRIQQVVRGDSAAYFCASSLQSPGLIDNEQFFGPGTRLTVL.